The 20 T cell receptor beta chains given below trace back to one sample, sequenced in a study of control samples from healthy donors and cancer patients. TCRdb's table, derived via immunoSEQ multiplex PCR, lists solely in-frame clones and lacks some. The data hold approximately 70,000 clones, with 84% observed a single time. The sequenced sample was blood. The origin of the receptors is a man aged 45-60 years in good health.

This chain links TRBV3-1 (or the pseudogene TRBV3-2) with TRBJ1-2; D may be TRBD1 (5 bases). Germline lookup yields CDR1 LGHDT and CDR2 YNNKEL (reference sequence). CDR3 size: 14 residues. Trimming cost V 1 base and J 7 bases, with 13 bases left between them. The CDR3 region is CASSQVTGTAGYTF. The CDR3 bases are TGTGCCAGCAGCCAAGTCACGGGGACGGCTGGCTACACCTTC.

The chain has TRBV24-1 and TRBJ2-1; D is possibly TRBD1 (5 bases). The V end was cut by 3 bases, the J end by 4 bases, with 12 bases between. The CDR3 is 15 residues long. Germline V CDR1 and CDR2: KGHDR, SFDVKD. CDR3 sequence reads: CATSDKTDFYNEQFF. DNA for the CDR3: TGTGCCACCAGTGATAAGACAGATTTTTACAATGAGCAGTTCTTC.

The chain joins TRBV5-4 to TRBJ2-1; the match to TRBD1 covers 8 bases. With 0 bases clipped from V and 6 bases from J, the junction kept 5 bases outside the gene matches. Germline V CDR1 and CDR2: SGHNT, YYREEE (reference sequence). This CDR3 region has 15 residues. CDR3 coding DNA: TGTGCCAGCAGCTTGGGACAGGGGTCTCCCAATGAGCAGTTCTTC. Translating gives CASSLGQGSPNEQFF.

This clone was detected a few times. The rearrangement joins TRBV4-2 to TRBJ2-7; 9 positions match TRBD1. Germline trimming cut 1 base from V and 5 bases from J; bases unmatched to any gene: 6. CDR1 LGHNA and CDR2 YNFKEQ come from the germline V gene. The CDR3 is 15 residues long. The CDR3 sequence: CASSQAGTGSHEQYF. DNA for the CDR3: TGTGCCAGCAGCCAAGCTGGGACAGGGTCCCACGAGCAGTACTTC.

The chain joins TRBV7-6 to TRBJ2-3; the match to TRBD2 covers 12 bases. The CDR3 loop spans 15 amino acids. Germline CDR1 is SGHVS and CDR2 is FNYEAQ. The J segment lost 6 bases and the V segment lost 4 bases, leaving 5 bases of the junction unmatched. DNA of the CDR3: TGTGCCAGCAGCTACCTAGCGGGGGGGAGTGATACGCAGTATTTT. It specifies CASSYLAGGSDTQYF. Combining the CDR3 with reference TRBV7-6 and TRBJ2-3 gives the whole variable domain GAGVSQSPRYKVTKRGQDVALRCDPISGHVSLYWYRQALGQGPEFLTYFNYEAQQDKSGLPNDRFSAERPEGSISTLTIQRTEQRDSAMYRCASSYLAGGSDTQYFGPGTRLTVL.

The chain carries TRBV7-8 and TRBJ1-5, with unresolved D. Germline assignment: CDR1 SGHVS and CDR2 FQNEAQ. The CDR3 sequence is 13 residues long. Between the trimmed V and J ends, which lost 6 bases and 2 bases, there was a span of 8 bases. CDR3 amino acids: CASRMGGNQPQHF. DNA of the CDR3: TGTGCCAGCAGGATGGGAGGCAATCAGCCCCAGCATTTT. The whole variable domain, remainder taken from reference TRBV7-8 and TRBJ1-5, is GAGVSQSPRYKVAKRGQDVALRCDPISGHVSLFWYQQALGQGPEFLTYFQNEAQLDKSGLPSDRFFAERPEGSVSTLKIQRTQQEDSAVYLCASRMGGNQPQHFGDGTRLSIL.

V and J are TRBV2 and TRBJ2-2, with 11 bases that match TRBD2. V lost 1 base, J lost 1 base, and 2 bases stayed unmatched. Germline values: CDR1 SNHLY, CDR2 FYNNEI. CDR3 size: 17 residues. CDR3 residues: CASSEGLAGLNTGELFF. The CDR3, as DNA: TGTGCCAGCAGTGAAGGACTAGCGGGGTTGAACACCGGGGAGCTGTTTTTT.

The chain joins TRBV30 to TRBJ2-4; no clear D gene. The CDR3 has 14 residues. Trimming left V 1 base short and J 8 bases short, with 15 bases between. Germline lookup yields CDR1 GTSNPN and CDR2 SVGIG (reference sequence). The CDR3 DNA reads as TGTGCCTGGAGTGCCGGCAGTGGCCTGGACATTCAGTACTTC. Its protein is CAWSAGSGLDIQYF.

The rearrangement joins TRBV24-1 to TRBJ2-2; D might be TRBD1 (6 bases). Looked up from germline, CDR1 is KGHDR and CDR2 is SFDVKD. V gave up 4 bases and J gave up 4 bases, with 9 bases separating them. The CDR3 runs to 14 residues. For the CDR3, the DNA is TGTGCCACCAGTGAAACAGGGCGCACCGGGGAGCTGTTTTTT. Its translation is CATSETGRTGELFF.

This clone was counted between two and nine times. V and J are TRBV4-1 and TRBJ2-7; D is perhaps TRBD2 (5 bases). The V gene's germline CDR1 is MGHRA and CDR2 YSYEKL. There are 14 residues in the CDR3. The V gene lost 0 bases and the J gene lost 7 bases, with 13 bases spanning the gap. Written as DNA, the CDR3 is TGCGCCAGCAGCCAAGAAGAGGAGGCCCTGGAGCAGTACTTC. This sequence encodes CASSQEEEALEQYF.

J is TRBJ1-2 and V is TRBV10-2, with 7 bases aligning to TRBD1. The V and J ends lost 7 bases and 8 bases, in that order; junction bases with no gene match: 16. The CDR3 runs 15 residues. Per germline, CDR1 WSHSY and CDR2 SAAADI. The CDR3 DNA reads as TGCGCCAGCACCAACATCGCGGGCAGGGGGGGAGGCTACACCTTC. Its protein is CASTNIAGRGGGYTF.

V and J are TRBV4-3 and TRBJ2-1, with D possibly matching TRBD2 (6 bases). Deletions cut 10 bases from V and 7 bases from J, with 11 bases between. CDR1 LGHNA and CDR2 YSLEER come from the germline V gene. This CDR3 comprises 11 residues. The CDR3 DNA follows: TGCGCCACGGGAGATGCAAATGAGCAGTTCTTC. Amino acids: CATGDANEQFF.

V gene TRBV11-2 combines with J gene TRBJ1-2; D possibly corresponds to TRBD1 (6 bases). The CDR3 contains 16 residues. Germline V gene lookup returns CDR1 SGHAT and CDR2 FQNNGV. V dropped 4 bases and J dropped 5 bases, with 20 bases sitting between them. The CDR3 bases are TGTGCCAGCAGCTCGGGGACACAATGGGAAGGGTATGGCTACACCTTC. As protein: CASSSGTQWEGYGYTF. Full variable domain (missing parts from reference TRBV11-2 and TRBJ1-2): EAGVAQSPRYKIIEKRQSVAFWCNPISGHATLYWYQQILGQGPKLLIQFQNNGVVDDSQLPKDRFSAERLKGVDSTLKIQPAKLEDSAVYLCASSSGTQWEGYGYTFGSGTRLTVV.

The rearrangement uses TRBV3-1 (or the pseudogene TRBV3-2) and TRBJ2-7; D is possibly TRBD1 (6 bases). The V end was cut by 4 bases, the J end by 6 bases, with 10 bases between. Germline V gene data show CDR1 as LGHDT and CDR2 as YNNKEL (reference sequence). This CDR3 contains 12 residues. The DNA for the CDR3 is TGTGCCAGCAGCCTAACAGGGTCCGAGCAGTACTTC. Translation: CASSLTGSEQYF.

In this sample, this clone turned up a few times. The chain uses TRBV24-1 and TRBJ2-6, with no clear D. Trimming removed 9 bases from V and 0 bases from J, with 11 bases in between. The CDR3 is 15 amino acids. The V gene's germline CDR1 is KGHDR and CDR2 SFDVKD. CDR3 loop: CATGDISSGANVLTF. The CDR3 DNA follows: TGTGCCACCGGCGACATTAGCTCTGGGGCCAACGTCCTGACTTTC.

CDR3 DNA sequence: TGTGCCAGCAGCCTATCGGGGGCACCCCTCCACTTT. Amino acids: CASSLSGAPLHF. This chain uses TRBV7-2 with TRBJ1-6; D is perhaps TRBD1 (5 bases). CDR1 SGHTA and CDR2 FQGNSA come from the germline V gene. The CDR3 is 12 residues long. The V end lost 5 bases, the J end lost 11 bases, and 10 bases lay between the germline ends.

The CDR3 region is CASSYRLTGGTEAFF. DNA for the CDR3: TGTGCCAGCAGTTACAGATTAACAGGGGGCACTGAAGCTTTCTTT. The rearrangement joins TRBV6-2 or TRBV6-3 to TRBJ1-1; 8 bases agree with TRBD1. V lost 2 bases and J lost 4; bases outside the gene matches: 6. The length of the CDR3 is 15 residues. Looked up from germline, CDR1 is MNHEY and CDR2 is SVGEGT.

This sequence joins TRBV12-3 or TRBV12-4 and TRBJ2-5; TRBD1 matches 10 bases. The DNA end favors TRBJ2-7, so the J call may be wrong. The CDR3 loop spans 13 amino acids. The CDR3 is CASRLGTGDEQYF. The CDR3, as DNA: TGTGCCAGCAGGCTCGGGACAGGGGACGAGCAGTACTTC.

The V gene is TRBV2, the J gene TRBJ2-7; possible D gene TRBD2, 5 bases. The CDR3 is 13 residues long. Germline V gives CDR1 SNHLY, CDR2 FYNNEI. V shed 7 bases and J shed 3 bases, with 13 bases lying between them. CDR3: CASTLGEFYEQYF. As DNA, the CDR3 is TGTGCCAGCACATTGGGAGAGTTCTACGAGCAGTACTTC.

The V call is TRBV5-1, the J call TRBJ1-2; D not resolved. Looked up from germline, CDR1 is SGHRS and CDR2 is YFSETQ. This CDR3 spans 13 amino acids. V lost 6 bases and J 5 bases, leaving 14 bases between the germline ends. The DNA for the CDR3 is TGCGCCAGCACCCCTCCCGACTCATATGGCTACACCTTC. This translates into CASTPPDSYGYTF. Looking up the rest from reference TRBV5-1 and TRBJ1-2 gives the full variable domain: KAGVTQTPRYLIKTRGQQVTLSCSPISGHRSVSWYQQTPGQGLQFLFEYFSETQRNKGNFPGRFSGRQFSNSRSEMNVSTLELGDSALYLCASTPPDSYGYTFGSGTRLTVV.